This T cell receptor (beta chain) appears in the sequencing data of a study of early T cells in non-severe SARS-CoV-2 infection. Study overall: It was bulk RNA from unsorted whole blood that was sequenced, and the chains were unpaired.

The CDR3 extends over 14 amino acids. Per the germline V gene, CDR1 is LGHDT and CDR2 is YNNKEL (reference sequence). V lost 3 bases to trimming and J lost 1 base, with 10 bases between them. Attachment of unique molecular identifiers to individual cDNA molecules was performed. Using its own MiXCR run on the 5' RACE reads, TCRdb lists one record per CDR3 protein. The sample lists under 100,000 distinct CDR3 sequences, 8% to 13% occurring once. The sequence came from an adult who was a healthcare worker with PCR-confirmed SARS-CoV-2 infection or an uninfected control (not recorded which). Sequencing input: whole blood. This chain joins TRBV3-1 and TRBJ2-7; D is unresolved. The CDR3 spells CASSQAGESYEQYF. As DNA, the CDR3 is TGTGCCAGCAGCCAGGCCGGTGAATCCTACGAGCAGTACTTC.